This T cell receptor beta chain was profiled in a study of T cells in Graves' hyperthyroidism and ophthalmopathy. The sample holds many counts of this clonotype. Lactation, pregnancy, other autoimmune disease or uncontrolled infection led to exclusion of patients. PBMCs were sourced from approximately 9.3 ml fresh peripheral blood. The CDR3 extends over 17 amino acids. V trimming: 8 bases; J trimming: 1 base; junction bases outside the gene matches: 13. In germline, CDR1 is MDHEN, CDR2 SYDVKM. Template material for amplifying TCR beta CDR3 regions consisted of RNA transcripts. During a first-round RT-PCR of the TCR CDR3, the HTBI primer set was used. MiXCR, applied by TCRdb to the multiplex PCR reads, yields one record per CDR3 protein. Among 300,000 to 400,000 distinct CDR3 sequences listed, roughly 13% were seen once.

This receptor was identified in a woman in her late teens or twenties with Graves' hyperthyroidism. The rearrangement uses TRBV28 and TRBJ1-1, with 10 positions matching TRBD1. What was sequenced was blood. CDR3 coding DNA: TGTGCCAGCCGGAATGCCGGGACAGGGGCTTCGAACACTGAAGCTTTCTTT. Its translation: CASRNAGTGASNTEAFF.